This T cell receptor (beta chain) was sequenced for a study of blood T cell repertoires in COVID-19. Whole-study context: There were acute and convalescent COVID-19 samples, and they came from the United States, Italy and Spain. Sources were T cells, B-cell-depleted T cells, or PBMCs; the material itself was cDNA or gDNA.

CDR1 and CDR2 from the germline V gene are SGHTS and YDEGEE. Deletions cut 4 bases from V and 4 bases from J, with 12 bases between. The CDR3 sequence is 14 residues long. In the original processing: Nucleated cell number was recorded as an estimate derived from reference gene primer amplification. Repertoires were generated with immunoSEQ multiplex PCR, while TCRdb's copy carries only in-frame clones and drops some. V, J and clone size are taken as reported in that table, and D and trimming were inferred from the DNA itself. The table has approximately 250,000 clones, about 87% seen once. This chain connects TRBV5-8 to TRBJ1-3; D uncertain. The TCR comes from a human donor in a cohort sampled during active COVID-19. Input material: peripheral blood. The CDR3, as DNA: TGTGCCAGCAGCGCCGGCGGCAACGGAAACACCATATATTTT. This encodes CASSAGGNGNTIYF.